Each of the 17 T cell receptor beta chains below was sequenced from the same sample in a study of T cells after yellow fever vaccination. TCRdb independently ran MiXCR on the 5' RACE reads; one entry per CDR3 protein. Of some 300,000 distinct CDR3 sequences listed, 8.7% were seen once; the top ten hold 3% to 3.5%. Sequenced material: CD4+ T cells sorted from PBMCs, taken 5 days after the yellow fever booster vaccination. All receptors come from a man between 18 and 35 years old who received the YFV17D yellow fever vaccine.

This clonotype was seen only a few times. V gene TRBV6-5 combines with J gene TRBJ1-2; 8 nucleotides agree with TRBD1. CDR1 MNHEY and CDR2 SVGAGI come from the germline V gene. Trimming at V came to 5 bases and at J to 8 bases, leaving 7 bases not matched to a gene. The CDR3 has 13 residues. The CDR3 coding sequence is TGTGCCAGCAGTCCCCAGGGGGCGCGGGGCTACACCTTC. Protein product: CASSPQGARGYTF.

This clonotype was counted only a few times. The V and J genes are TRBV4-3 and TRBJ2-1; 8 nucleotides align to TRBD2. Germline V lookup: CDR1 LGHNA, CDR2 YSLEER. The CDR3 contains 18 residues. J gave up 7 bases and V 4 bases, and 18 bases lay outside the gene matches. The CDR3 bases are TGCGCCAGCAGCCCCAACCCTTCCGGGACTAGACCTGTGAATGAGCAGTTCTTC. It specifies CASSPNPSGTRPVNEQFF.

In DNA, the CDR3 is TGTGCCAGCAGCCCCACGGGGGGCCTCTACAATGAGCAGTTCTTC. It codes for CASSPTGGLYNEQFF. The chain is built from TRBV7-3 and TRBJ2-1, with TRBD2 as a possible D gene (7 bases). Germline V gives CDR1 SGHTA, CDR2 FQGTGA. Trimming left V 5 bases short and J 3 bases short, with 14 bases between. The CDR3 runs 15 residues.

As DNA, the CDR3 is TGCGCCAGCAGCCAAGTACTAGCGGGGAGTCTTACAGATACGCAGTATTTT. Its translation: CASSQVLAGSLTDTQYF. The V call is TRBV4-3, the J call TRBJ2-3; 10 bases match TRBD2. The CDR3 covers 17 residues. The J segment lost 3 bases and the V segment lost 1 base, leaving 7 bases of the junction unmatched. Germline CDR1 LGHNA, CDR2 YSLEER.

This chain links TRBV5-1 with TRBJ2-2; the D gene is possibly TRBD2 (6 bases). V lost 6 bases and J 3 bases, leaving 9 bases between the germline ends. Germline CDR1 SGHRS, CDR2 YFSETQ. CDR3 length: 13 amino acids. The DNA for the CDR3 is TGCGCCAGCATCCCGGGGGACACCGGGGAGCTGTTTTTT. Residues: CASIPGDTGELFF.

This clonotype came up many times. The chain is built from TRBV4-3 and TRBJ2-7; D is tentatively TRBD1 or TRBD2 (5 bases each). V was cut by 0 bases and J by 6 bases, with 12 bases left in between. Germline V gene sequence: CDR1 LGHNA, CDR2 YSLEER. The CDR3 is 14 amino acids. CDR3 DNA: TGCGCCAGCAGCCAAGATCTGGGGGTGGGCGAGCAGTACTTC. It is translated as CASSQDLGVGEQYF.

The chain recombines TRBV12-3 or TRBV12-4 with TRBJ1-6, with D unclear. The CDR3 sequence is 13 residues long. The germline V and J ends were trimmed by 3 bases and 11 bases, with 11 bases remaining between them. The CDR3 loop reads CASSFRDRAPLHF. The CDR3, as DNA: TGTGCCAGCAGTTTTCGTGACCGGGCACCCCTCCACTTT.

This clonotype was found a few times. The chain combines TRBV10-3 with TRBJ2-7, with D unresolved. V was clipped by 2 bases and J by 3 bases, with 8 bases between them. Germline CDR1 is ENHRY and CDR2 is SYGVKD. The CDR3 contains 13 residues. The CDR3 DNA sequence: TGTGCCATCAGTGAGGGTGAAGGCTACGAGCAGTACTTC. Translated: CAISEGEGYEQYF.

The chain joins TRBV4-3 to TRBJ1-6; 7 nucleotides agree with TRBD1. Germline lookup yields CDR1 LGHNA and CDR2 YSLEER. V lost 0 bases and J lost 8; bases outside the gene matches: 10. The CDR3 extends over 17 amino acids. For the CDR3, the DNA is TGCGCCAGCAGCCAAGATCGAGCGGGCAGGGGGGATTCACCCCTCCACTTT. Translation gives CASSQDRAGRGDSPLHF.

This clonotype was recorded at least ten times. The rearrangement uses TRBV7-9 and TRBJ2-7; TRBD1 might be the D (5 bases). Per the germline V gene, CDR1 is SEHNR and CDR2 is FQNEAQ (reference sequence). Trimming took off 1 base at V and 2 bases at J, with 9 bases between the two ends. The length of the CDR3 is 14 residues. The CDR3 region is CASSLDQGPYEQYF. CDR3 bases: TGTGCCAGCAGCTTAGATCAGGGTCCCTACGAGCAGTACTTC.

This clonotype was counted only a few times. The chain has TRBV18 and TRBJ2-3; possibly TRBD1 for D (5 bases). This CDR3 is 15 amino acids long. Deletions cut 2 bases from V and 0 bases from J, with 9 bases between. CDR1 is KGHSH, CDR2 LQKENI, per germline. This CDR3 is CASSPDRASTDTQYF. The DNA of the CDR3 is TGTGCCAGCTCACCAGACAGAGCCAGCACAGATACGCAGTATTTT. The full variable domain, with the rest looked up from reference TRBV18 and TRBJ2-3, is NAGVMQNPRHLVRRRGQEARLRCSPMKGHSHVYWYRQLPEEGLKFMVYLQKENIIDESGMPKERFSAEFPKEGPSILRIQQVVRGDSAAYFCASSPDRASTDTQYFGPGTRLTVL.

V usage is TRBV12-2 and J usage is TRBJ2-1; the table's TRBD2 call for D was not verified on the DNA. TRBV12-2 is reported as a pseudogene. The CDR3 consists of 15 residues. CDR3 amino acids: CASPTTGGGANEQFF. In DNA, the CDR3 is TGTGCAAGTCCCACCACTGGCGGGGGGGCGAATGAGCAGTTCTTC.

This clonotype was detected only a few times. The chain uses TRBV6-5 and TRBJ1-1, with 10 bases lining up with TRBD1. V lost 10 bases, J lost 5 bases, and 7 bases stayed unmatched. The CDR3 is made up of 13 amino acids. Looked up from germline, CDR1 is MNHEY and CDR2 is SVGAGI. The CDR3: CAIRDRGGTEAFF. The CDR3 DNA sequence: TGTGCCATCAGGGACAGGGGAGGTACTGAAGCTTTCTTT.

The J gene is TRBJ2-3, the V gene TRBV5-8; no clear D gene. The CDR3 spans 11 residues. With 1 base removed from V and 10 bases from J, the gap between germline ends came to 7 bases. CDR1 SGHTS and CDR2 YDEGEE come from the germline V gene. The DNA for the CDR3 is TGTGCCAGCAGCTTGTTTTCTTCGCAGTATTTT. Its translation is CASSLFSSQYF.

The table lists this clonotype with a few counts. The V call is TRBV19, the J call TRBJ2-3; TRBD1 is a possible D gene (6 bases). The ends were cut back, 7 bases at V and 0 bases at J, with 14 bases in the middle. Germline V gives CDR1 LNHDA, CDR2 SQIVND (reference sequence). The CDR3 contains 15 residues. The CDR3 DNA reads TGTGCCAGTAAATTGGGGGCCCCTAGCACAGATACGCAGTATTTT. Translated: CASKLGAPSTDTQYF.

This clonotype was counted a few times. This chain links TRBV5-1 with TRBJ1-1, with D unclear. CDR3 size: 13 residues. V was pared by 2 bases and J by 4 bases, with 9 bases between. Germline lookup yields CDR1 SGHRS and CDR2 YFSETQ. DNA for the CDR3: TGCGCCAGCAGCTTTGAGGCAGGCACTGAAGCTTTCTTT. It encodes CASSFEAGTEAFF.

V gene TRBV11-3 combines with J gene TRBJ2-5; 7 bases map to TRBD1. This CDR3 has 14 residues. Germline trimming cut 5 bases from V and 2 bases from J; bases unmatched to any gene: 5. CDR1 SGHNT and CDR2 YENEEA come from the germline V gene. The CDR3 loop is CASSRRGQQETQYF. As DNA, the CDR3 is TGTGCCAGCAGCCGAAGGGGACAGCAAGAGACCCAGTACTTC.